This paragraph reports one T cell receptor (beta chain). Its matching antigen is unknown. The assay was immunoSEQ multiplex PCR, and TCRdb's table has in-frame clones only and misses some. The table shows fewer than 25,000 clones, with around 80% occurring only once. This specimen belongs to a study of graft-versus-host responses after intestinal transplantation. About the study: Multivisceral, liver-intestinal, or isolated intestinal transplants were given to recipients. Recipients across the board were started on anti-thymocyte globulin induction, then kept on tacrolimus and steroids for about 3 years. Overall study results and limits: Peak GvH clone levels in circulation were associated with early post-transplant HvG declines. GvH clones were identified in recipient marrow, with some first appearing in ileum or blood.

Tissue from the graft was processed to free its intraepithelial and lamina propria lymphocytes. This clonotype was sampled from a human patient who received an intestinal transplant, so some T cells may come from the graft donor. This material consisted of ileum tissue, taken 12 days after intestinal transplant.

CDR3 amino acids: CASSQLQGMSTGELFF. DNA of the CDR3: TGCGCCAGCAGCCAACTACAGGGAATGAGCACCGGGGAGCTGTTTTTT. The chain joins TRBV4-3 to TRBJ2-2; maybe TRBD1 (6 bases). V lost 2 bases, J lost 4 bases, and 14 bases lay in between. The germline V gene encodes CDR1 LGHNA and CDR2 YSLEER. The CDR3 loop spans 16 amino acids.